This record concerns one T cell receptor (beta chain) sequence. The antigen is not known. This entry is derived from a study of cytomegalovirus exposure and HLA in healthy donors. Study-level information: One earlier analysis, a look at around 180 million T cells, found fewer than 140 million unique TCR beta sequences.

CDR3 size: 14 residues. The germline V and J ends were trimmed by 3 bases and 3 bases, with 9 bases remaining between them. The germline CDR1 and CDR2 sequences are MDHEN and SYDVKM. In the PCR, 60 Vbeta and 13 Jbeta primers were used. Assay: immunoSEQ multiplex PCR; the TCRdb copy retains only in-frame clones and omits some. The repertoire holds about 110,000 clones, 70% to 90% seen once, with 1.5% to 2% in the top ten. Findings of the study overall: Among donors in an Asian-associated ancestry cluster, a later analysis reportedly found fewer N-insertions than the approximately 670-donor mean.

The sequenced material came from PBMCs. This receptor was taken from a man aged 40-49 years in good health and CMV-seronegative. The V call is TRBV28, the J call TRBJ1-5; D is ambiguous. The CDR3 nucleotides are TGTGCCAGCAGTTTGGGCAAGGTCAATCAGCCCCAGCATTTT. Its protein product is CASSLGKVNQPQHF.